A single sample is the source of the 5 T cell receptor beta chains below, sequenced in a study of blood T cell repertoires in COVID-19. The data were produced by immunoSEQ multiplex PCR, yet TCRdb's version contains in-frame clones alone and is incomplete. The table shows 250,000 to 350,000 clones, with around 85% occurring only once. The sequenced material came from PBMCs or T cells enriched from blood (not recorded which). The receptors come from a woman younger than 45 who had recovered from COVID-19.

This chain connects TRBV15 to TRBJ2-3, with 7 bases identical to TRBD1. The trim removed 7 bases at V and 4 bases at J, leaving 11 bases unmatched. Germline CDR1 reads LNHNV; CDR2 reads YYDKDF (reference sequence). The CDR3 sequence is 15 residues long. The CDR3: CATTVGQSHADTQYF. The CDR3 nucleotides are TGTGCCACCACGGTGGGACAGTCCCATGCAGATACGCAGTATTTT.

The V and J genes are TRBV4-1 and TRBJ1-2; 8 bases line up with TRBD1. The CDR3 is 16 amino acids. Per the germline V gene, CDR1 is MGHRA and CDR2 is YSYEKL. V was pared by 3 bases and J by 3 bases, with 9 bases of the junction left unmatched. The CDR3 sequence: CASSQTAGQGDYGYTF. The CDR3 DNA is TGCGCCAGCAGCCAGACCGCTGGACAGGGTGACTATGGCTACACCTTC.

The V call is TRBV6-6, the J call TRBJ1-6, with D possibly TRBD1 on 6 matching bases. There are 15 residues in the CDR3. Per the germline V gene, CDR1 is MNHNY and CDR2 is SVGAGI (reference sequence). The V end lost 0 bases, the J end lost 9 bases, and 12 bases lay between the germline ends. CDR3 sequence reads: CASSYSAGDGSPLHF. The CDR3 DNA reads TGTGCCAGCAGTTACTCAGCAGGGGATGGTTCACCCCTCCACTTT.

J is TRBJ2-6 and V is TRBV7-7; 8 nucleotides line up with TRBD1. From germline, CDR1 is SSHAT and CDR2 FNYEAQ (reference sequence). CDR3 length: 16 residues. V trimming: 1 base; J trimming: 1 base; junction bases outside the gene matches: 0. CDR3 protein: CASSLGTGSGANVLTF. CDR3 DNA: TGTGCCAGCAGCTTAGGGACAGGGTCTGGGGCCAACGTCCTGACTTTC. The full variable domain, its missing parts supplied by reference TRBV7-7 and TRBJ2-6, is GAGVSQSPRYKVTKRGQDVTLRCDPISSHATLYWYQQALGQGPEFLTYFNYEAQPDKSGLPSDRFSAERPEGSISTLTIQRTEQRDSAMYRCASSLGTGSGANVLTFGAGSRLTVL.

The CDR3 DNA reads as TGTGCCAGCTCGGACAGGGGGCTTTCACCCCTCCACTTT. Amino acids: CASSDRGLSPLHF. The chain couples TRBV28 to TRBJ1-6, with TRBD1 identical over 11 bases. This CDR3 is built from 13 residues. CDR1 and CDR2 from the germline V gene are MDHEN and SYDVKM. Unmatched junction bases numbered 3, after V lost 8 bases and J lost 9 bases.